This section outlines one T cell receptor (beta chain) sequence together with its context. These data belong to a study of technical replicates of blood from a few donors. Sequencing used immunoSEQ multiplex PCR; TCRdb keeps in-frame clones, though not all of them. The top ten hold less than 0.5% of the sample, which has nearly 80,000 clones, 85% to 95% seen once. Germline values: CDR1 GTSNPN, CDR2 SVGIG (reference sequence). Trimming stripped 1 base from V and 3 bases from J, with 12 bases between. The CDR3 extends over 15 amino acids. The clonotype originates from a human donor in good health. The chain has TRBV30 and TRBJ1-4; no reliable D call. Sequenced material: T cells isolated from PBMCs. CDR3 protein: CAWSGSPSPNEKLFF. In DNA form, the CDR3 reads TGTGCCTGGAGTGGCAGTCCGTCCCCTAATGAAAAACTGTTTTTT.